Sequencing of this T cell receptor (beta chain) was carried out in a study of blood T cell repertoires in COVID-19. Study in general: The United States, Italy and Spain were the sources of the acute and convalescent COVID-19 samples.

Germline assignment: CDR1 LGHNT and CDR2 FRNRAP. Unmatched junction bases numbered 7, after V lost 6 bases and J lost 6 bases. The CDR3 totals 14 residues. The study counted Cohort 3 donors as recovered given two negative PCRs, clearance, or symptom resolution. As handled by the study authors: By means of reference gene primer amplification, nucleated cell counts were estimated. Sequencing used immunoSEQ multiplex PCR; TCRdb keeps in-frame clones, though not all of them. The V and J calls and clone size are taken from that table; D and trimming were inferred from the DNA. The sample holds roughly 190,000 clones, around 85% seen once.

This clonotype originated in a woman in her 30s who had recovered from COVID-19. The gene calls are TRBV12-5 and TRBJ2-2, with 7 bases that match TRBD2. Source material: PBMCs or T cells enriched from blood (not recorded which). In DNA form, the CDR3 reads TGTGCTAGTGGCTCGGCGGGGAGGGCCGGGGAGCTGTTTTTT. This gives the protein CASGSAGRAGELFF.